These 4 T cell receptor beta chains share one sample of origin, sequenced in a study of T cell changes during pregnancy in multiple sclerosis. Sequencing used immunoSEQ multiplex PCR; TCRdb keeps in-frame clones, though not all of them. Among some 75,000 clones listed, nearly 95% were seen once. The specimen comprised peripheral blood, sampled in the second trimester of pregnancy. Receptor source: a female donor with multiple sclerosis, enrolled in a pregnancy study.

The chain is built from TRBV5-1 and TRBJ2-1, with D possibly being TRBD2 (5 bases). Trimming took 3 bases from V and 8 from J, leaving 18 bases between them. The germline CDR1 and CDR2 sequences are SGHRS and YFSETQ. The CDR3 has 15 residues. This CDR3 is CASSSNRASWDEQFF. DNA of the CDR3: TGCGCCAGCAGCTCTAATAGGGCTAGCTGGGATGAGCAGTTCTTC.

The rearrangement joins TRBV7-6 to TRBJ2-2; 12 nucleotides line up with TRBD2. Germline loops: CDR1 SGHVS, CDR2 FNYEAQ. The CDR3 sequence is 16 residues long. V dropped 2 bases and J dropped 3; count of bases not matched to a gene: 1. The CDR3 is CASSLRLAGDTGELFF. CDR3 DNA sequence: TGTGCCAGCAGCTTACGACTAGCGGGGGACACCGGGGAGCTGTTTTTT.

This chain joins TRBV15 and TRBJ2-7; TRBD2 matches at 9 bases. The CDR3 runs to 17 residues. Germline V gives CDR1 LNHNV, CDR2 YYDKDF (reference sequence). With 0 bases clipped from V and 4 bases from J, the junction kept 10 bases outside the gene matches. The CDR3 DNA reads TGTGCCACCAGCAGAGATTTGTCCGGCGGGAGGGTGTACGAGCAGTACTTC. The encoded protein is CATSRDLSGGRVYEQYF.

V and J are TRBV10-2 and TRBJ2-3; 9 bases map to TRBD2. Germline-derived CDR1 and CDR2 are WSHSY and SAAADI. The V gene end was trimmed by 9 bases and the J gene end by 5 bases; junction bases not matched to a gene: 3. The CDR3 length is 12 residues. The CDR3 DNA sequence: TGCGCCAGTCAAGCGGGAGGAGATACGCAGTATTTT. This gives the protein CASQAGGDTQYF.